The TCR beta chain described here comes from a study of graft-versus-host responses after intestinal transplantation. Across the whole study: Multivisceral, liver-intestinal, or isolated intestinal transplants were given to recipients. Whole-study results and caveats: High graft-versus-host to host-versus-graft clonal ratios were seen in allografts of patients with graft-donor T cell macrochimerism.

A remark on this clone: Its antigen remains unknown.

Sequencing was performed with immunoSEQ multiplex PCR; in TCRdb, only in-frame clones are kept and a portion is missing. The data show some 96,000 clones, with approximately 92% seen just once and around 16% held by the top ten. The starting material was PBMCs, obtained approximately 470 days after intestinal transplant. The source of this sequence is a human patient who received an intestinal transplant, so some T cells may come from the graft donor.

This CDR3 reads CASSLTASLYNEQFF. The CDR3 region has the DNA TGTGCCAGCAGCCTGACAGCCTCCCTCTACAATGAGCAGTTCTTC. The chain combines TRBV7-6 with TRBJ2-1; D is possibly TRBD1 (5 bases). In germline, CDR1 is SGHVS, CDR2 FNYEAQ. The CDR3 consists of 15 residues. The V gene lost 5 bases and the J gene lost 3 bases, with 14 bases spanning the gap.